The clone carrying this T cell receptor beta chain was picked up many times. What it binds is unknown. The data derive from a study of T cells after yellow fever vaccination. Overall study context: It was SMART-Seq v4 Ultra Low Input that prepared the fractions with low cell numbers.

V lost 6 bases and J lost 1, with 14 bases in between. Germline V gene sequence: CDR1 WSHSY, CDR2 SAAADI. CDR3 length: 15 residues. Overall study findings and caveats: Compared with primary, the secondary response was weaker and peaked at day 5, not 15. Primary-vaccination clones mostly resurfaced post-booster (roughly 97% CD4, roughly 90% CD8).

They built TCR cDNA with 5'RACE template switching, a step that put in a universal primer site and UMIs. One entry per CDR3 protein, called by TCRdb with MiXCR from the 5' RACE reads. The profile shows a few hundred thousand distinct CDR3 sequences, around 3.6% of them singletons. The receptor's source is a man aged 18-30 years who received the YFV17D yellow fever vaccine. The sample in question was PBMCs, obtained on the day of the yellow fever booster vaccination. The chain recombines TRBV10-2 with TRBJ2-3; weak D call: TRBD2 (6 bases). The CDR3 DNA sequence: TGCGCCAGCAGGCTAGTAGGAGGGGGCACAGATACGCAGTATTTT. Translated: CASRLVGGGTDTQYF.